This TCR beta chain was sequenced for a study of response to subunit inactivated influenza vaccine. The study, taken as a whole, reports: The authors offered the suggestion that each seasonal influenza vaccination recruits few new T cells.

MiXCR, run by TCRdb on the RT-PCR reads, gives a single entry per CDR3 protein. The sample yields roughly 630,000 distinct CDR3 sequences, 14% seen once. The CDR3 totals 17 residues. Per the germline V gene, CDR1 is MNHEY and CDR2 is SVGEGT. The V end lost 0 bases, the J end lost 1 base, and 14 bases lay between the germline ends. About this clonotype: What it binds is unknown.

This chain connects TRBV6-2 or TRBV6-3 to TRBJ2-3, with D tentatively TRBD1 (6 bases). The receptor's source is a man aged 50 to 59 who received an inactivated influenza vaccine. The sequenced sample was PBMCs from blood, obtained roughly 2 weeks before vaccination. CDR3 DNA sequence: TGTGCCAGCAGTTACTCGGACAGCCTCTCTGGCACAGATACGCAGTATTTT. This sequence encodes CASSYSDSLSGTDTQYF.